These 13 T cell receptor beta chains were all obtained from the same sample, sequenced in a study of cytomegalovirus exposure and HLA in healthy donors. Vbeta (60) and Jbeta (13) primers were used in the PCR. The method was immunoSEQ multiplex PCR; TCRdb's version includes in-frame clones alone and lacks a portion of them. The sample has 60,000 to 75,000 clones, approximately 79% seen once; the top ten hold roughly 3%. The sequenced material came from PBMCs. The receptors shown here come from a woman aged 25 to 39 in good health and CMV-seronegative.

V usage is TRBV7-2 and J usage is TRBJ2-2, with TRBD2 identical over 7 bases. The CDR3 is 14 residues long. Looked up from germline, CDR1 is SGHTA and CDR2 is FQGNSA. With 2 bases clipped from V and 6 bases from J, the junction kept 3 bases outside the gene matches. CDR3 in amino acids: CASSLSRGAGELFF. CDR3 in DNA: TGTGCCAGCAGCTTATCTCGGGGGGCCGGGGAGCTGTTTTTT.

The V and J genes are TRBV7-2 and TRBJ2-5; possibly TRBD2 for D (6 bases). Trimming pared 1 base from V and 2 bases from J, leaving 8 bases between. Germline CDR1 and CDR2: SGHTA and FQGNSA. The CDR3 runs 14 residues. CDR3: CASSLGEVQETQYF. The DNA for the CDR3 is TGTGCCAGCAGCTTAGGGGAGGTTCAAGAGACCCAGTACTTC.

This clone has just a few counts. The rearrangement uses TRBV12-5 and TRBJ2-3, with unresolved D. V dropped 5 bases and J dropped 5 bases, with 14 bases sitting between them. Germline V gives CDR1 LGHNT, CDR2 FRNRAP. CDR3 size: 14 residues. The CDR3 spells CASGPLESVDTQYF. The CDR3 DNA reads as TGTGCTAGTGGTCCCCTCGAGAGCGTAGATACGCAGTATTTT.

V and J are TRBV30 and TRBJ2-2, with 8 bases matching TRBD2. The V gene's germline CDR1 is GTSNPN and CDR2 SVGIG (reference sequence). The CDR3 is 20 amino acids. Trimming removed 8 bases from V and 0 bases from J; junction bases left unmatched: 23. For the CDR3, the DNA is TGTGCCATTAATATTGGCGGGATATCTAGCGGGCTGGCGAACACCGGGGAGCTGTTTTTT. Translated: CAINIGGISSGLANTGELFF. The full variable domain, with the rest looked up from reference TRBV30 and TRBJ2-2, is SQTIHQWPATLVQPVGSPLSLECTVEGTSNPNLYWYRQAAGRGLQLLFYSVGIGQISSEVPQNLSASRPQDRQFILSSKKLLLSDSGFYLCAINIGGISSGLANTGELFFGEGSRLTVL.

The chain has TRBV27 and TRBJ2-7; 10 nucleotides match TRBD1. CDR3 size: 15 residues. V was pared by 0 bases and J by 4 bases, with 3 bases of the junction left unmatched. CDR1 and CDR2 from the germline V gene are MNHEY and SMNVEV (reference sequence). Here the CDR3 reads CASSLSMGQGYEQYF. In DNA, the CDR3 is TGTGCCAGCAGTTTATCGATGGGACAGGGGTACGAGCAGTACTTC.

The gene calls are TRBV4-2 and TRBJ2-1, with a possible D match to TRBD2 (5 bases). The germline V gene encodes CDR1 LGHNA and CDR2 YNFKEQ. The CDR3 is made up of 13 amino acids. The germline V and J ends were trimmed by 0 bases and 14 bases, with 14 bases remaining between them. DNA of the CDR3: TGTGCCAGCAGCCAAGATCGTCAACGGGATAAGTTCTTC. Its protein is CASSQDRQRDKFF.

This chain uses TRBV7-2 with TRBJ2-1; TRBD1 might be the D (6 bases). Germline V gene data show CDR1 as SGHTA and CDR2 as FQGNSA. The CDR3 is 19 residues long. Trimming took 1 base from V and 5 from J, leaving 24 bases between them. CDR3: CASSLGHSRGFLTHNEQFF. CDR3 nucleotide sequence: TGTGCCAGCAGCTTAGGTCATTCGAGGGGGTTTCTTACTCACAATGAGCAGTTCTTC.

A few counts support this clone. The J gene is TRBJ1-2, the V gene TRBV6-5; D possibly corresponds to TRBD1 (6 bases). The CDR3 covers 13 residues. The V and J ends lost 6 bases and 1 base respectively, with 9 bases between them. Per the germline V gene, CDR1 is MNHEY and CDR2 is SVGAGI. The CDR3 sequence is CASSTGFNYGYTF. CDR3 nucleotides: TGTGCCAGCAGCACAGGGTTTAACTATGGCTACACCTTC.

This clone occurred a few times. This sequence joins TRBV29-1 and TRBJ2-1; D perhaps matches TRBD2 (6 bases). CDR1 is SQVTM and CDR2 is ANQGSEA in the germline V gene. The CDR3 contains 13 residues. Trimming pared 7 bases from V and 7 bases from J, leaving 17 bases between. The CDR3 nucleotides are TGCAGCGGGGGGGTTCCGGGAATGAATGAGCAGTTCTTC. It codes for CSGGVPGMNEQFF.

This rearrangement joins TRBV5-5 to TRBJ1-4, with 7 bases that match TRBD1. V dropped 2 bases and J dropped 8; count of bases not matched to a gene: 6. The V gene's germline CDR1 is SGHKS and CDR2 YYEKEE (reference sequence). The CDR3 has 14 amino acids. The CDR3 DNA reads as TGTGCCAGCAGCTTCCGGGACAGAAGGGAAAAACTGTTTTTT. Translating gives CASSFRDRREKLFF.

The gene calls are TRBV30 and TRBJ1-3; no definite D call. Trimming stripped 0 bases from V and 0 bases from J, with 12 bases between. The CDR3 sequence is 16 residues long. CDR1 GTSNPN and CDR2 SVGIG come from the germline V gene (reference sequence). For the CDR3, the DNA is TGTGCCTGGAGTGTAGGTGTCAGAGGCTCTGGAAACACCATATATTTT. It codes for CAWSVGVRGSGNTIYF.

The chain employs TRBV7-8 and TRBJ2-3, with D perhaps TRBD2 (7 bases). Per the germline V gene, CDR1 is SGHVS and CDR2 is FQNEAQ. This CDR3 spans 15 amino acids. V was pared by 5 bases and J by 0 bases, with 12 bases between. The CDR3 DNA reads as TGTGCCAGCAGCGATCGGGGGGCTAGCACAGATACGCAGTATTTT. Translating gives CASSDRGASTDTQYF.

Concerning this clone: The identical CDR3 is also encoded by other nucleotide sequences in the sample. This sequence joins TRBV30 and TRBJ1-1; 8 bases align to TRBD1. The CDR3 totals 13 residues. CDR1 is GTSNPN and CDR2 is SVGIG in the germline V gene (reference sequence). Trimming at V came to 3 bases and at J to 1 base, leaving 1 base not matched to a gene. The DNA for the CDR3 is TGTGCCTGGAGCGGACAGGGGAACACTGAAGCTTTCTTT. Amino acids: CAWSGQGNTEAFF. Full variable domain (remainder filled in from reference TRBV30 and TRBJ1-1): SQTIHQWPATLVQPVGSPLSLECTVEGTSNPNLYWYRQAAGRGLQLLFYSVGIGQISSEVPQNLSASRPQDRQFILSSKKLLLSDSGFYLCAWSGQGNTEAFFGQGTRLTVV.